A single sample gave rise to the 26 T cell receptor beta chains below, sequenced in a study of T cell responses to AZD1222 COVID-19 vaccine. The data were produced by immunoSEQ multiplex PCR, yet TCRdb's version contains in-frame clones alone and is incomplete. The sample records 75,000 or so clones, around 93% being singletons. Sequences were derived from peripheral blood, sampled 28 days after the second AZD1222 dose. These receptors were obtained from an adult who received the AZD1222 COVID-19 vaccine.

The V call is TRBV10-1, the J call TRBJ1-2; maybe TRBD1 (5 bases). CDR3 length: 13 amino acids. Germline values: CDR1 WNHNN, CDR2 SYGVQD (reference sequence). Trimming left V 0 bases short and J 10 bases short, with 12 bases between. CDR3 residues: CASSESGGKAYTF. The CDR3 DNA is TGCGCCAGCAGTGAGTCGGGGGGTAAGGCCTACACCTTC.

The sample holds one count of this clone. The genes are TRBV5-1 and TRBJ2-5; D is undetermined. The CDR3 consists of 11 residues. With 3 bases removed from V and 5 bases from J, the gap between germline ends came to 5 bases. Germline CDR1 is SGHRS and CDR2 is YFSETQ. CDR3: CASSSRETQYF. CDR3 nucleotide sequence: TGCGCCAGCAGCTCGAGGGAGACCCAGTACTTC.

This chain joins TRBV5-1 and TRBJ2-3; no clear D gene. Germline V gene sequence: CDR1 SGHRS, CDR2 YFSETQ. The CDR3 has 12 amino acids. V was trimmed by 2 bases and J by 5 bases, leaving 6 bases between them. CDR3 nucleotide sequence: TGCGCCAGCAGCTTATACAGAGATACGCAGTATTTT. It specifies CASSLYRDTQYF.

V and J are TRBV20-1 and TRBJ2-5; D remains unclear. Germline CDR1 DFQATT, CDR2 SNEGSKA (reference sequence). There are 11 residues in the CDR3. Trimming took off 6 bases at V and 5 bases at J, with 10 bases between the two ends. CDR3: CSAGIGETQYF. The CDR3 DNA is TGCAGTGCGGGGATTGGGGAGACCCAGTACTTC.

The chain is built from TRBV6-5 and TRBJ2-5, with D possibly TRBD2 on 5 matching bases. The CDR3 has 16 amino acids. V lost 0 bases to trimming and J lost 2 bases, with 13 bases between them. CDR1 is MNHEY and CDR2 is SVGAGI in the germline V gene. CDR3 coding DNA: TGTGCCAGCAGTTACTCGGTCGGGGTCGAACAAGAGACCCAGTACTTC. Its protein product is CASSYSVGVEQETQYF.

The chain is built from TRBV6-5 and TRBJ2-7, with TRBD2 identical over 9 bases. J lost 5 bases, V lost 5 bases, and 7 bases had no gene match. CDR3 size: 14 residues. Per germline, CDR1 MNHEY and CDR2 SVGAGI. CDR3 nucleotides: TGTGCCAGCAGTCTTAGCGGGAGTCTGAACGAGCAGTACTTC. It yields the protein CASSLSGSLNEQYF.

The CDR3 region has the DNA TGTGCCAGCAGCTTAATTGAAGGGAGGAACACCGGGGAGCTGTTTTTT. Its translation is CASSLIEGRNTGELFF. The chain has TRBV11-2 and TRBJ2-2; maybe TRBD2 (5 bases). This CDR3 is built from 16 residues. Germline CDR1 and CDR2: SGHAT and FQNNGV. The V and J ends lost 2 bases and 1 base respectively, with 11 bases between them. Drawing the rest from reference TRBV11-2 and TRBJ2-2, the complete variable domain is EAGVAQSPRYKIIEKRQSVAFWCNPISGHATLYWYQQILGQGPKLLIQFQNNGVVDDSQLPKDRFSAERLKGVDSTLKIQPAKLEDSAVYLCASSLIEGRNTGELFFGEGSRLTVL.

The chain uses TRBV28 and TRBJ2-7; 8 bases are shared with TRBD1. The germline CDR1 and CDR2 sequences are MDHEN and SYDVKM. Trimming at V came to 2 bases and at J to 7 bases, leaving 7 bases not matched to a gene. The CDR3 length is 14 residues. CDR3 DNA: TGTGCCAGCAGTTTAGGGCAGGGGGCGCGAGAGCAGTACTTC. Residues: CASSLGQGAREQYF.

Here the CDR3 DNA reads TGTGCCAGCAGCTATCCCTCGGGAGCTGAAGCTTTCTTT. It translates to CASSYPSGAEAFF. The chain couples TRBV7-9 to TRBJ1-1, with D hard to call. V lost 4 bases to trimming and J lost 6 bases, with 12 bases between them. The V gene's germline CDR1 is SEHNR and CDR2 FQNEAQ (reference sequence). CDR3 length equals 13 residues.

The chain combines TRBV6-1 with TRBJ1-5; D is undetermined. This CDR3 comprises 15 residues. CDR1 MNHNS and CDR2 SASEGT come from the germline V gene. V lost 2 bases and J 4 bases, leaving 12 bases between the germline ends. CDR3 residues: CASSEMDLANQPQHF. DNA for the CDR3: TGTGCCAGCAGTGAAATGGATCTAGCAAATCAGCCCCAGCATTTT.

This clone was found once. CDR3 loop: CATSDPGTSGVRETQYF. DNA of the CDR3: TGTGCCACCAGTGATCCCGGGACTAGCGGGGTCAGGGAGACCCAGTACTTC. The rearrangement links TRBV24-1 to TRBJ2-5; the match to TRBD2 covers 13 bases. CDR3 length equals 17 residues. Germline lookup yields CDR1 KGHDR and CDR2 SFDVKD. J lost 5 bases, V lost 3 bases, and 8 bases had no gene match.

This chain links TRBV19 with TRBJ2-5; 9 bases are shared with TRBD1. This CDR3 is built from 14 residues. The germline V gene has CDR1 LNHDA and CDR2 SQIVND (reference sequence). V dropped 6 bases and J dropped 5; count of bases not matched to a gene: 7. The CDR3 is CASSDPGQGETQYF. CDR3 coding DNA: TGTGCCAGTAGCGATCCCGGACAGGGGGAGACCCAGTACTTC.

The gene calls are TRBV30 and TRBJ1-1; no clear D. Germline lookup yields CDR1 GTSNPN and CDR2 SVGIG (reference sequence). V was trimmed by 3 bases and J by 3 bases, leaving 20 bases between them. The CDR3 length is 16 residues. CDR3 DNA: TGTGCCTGGAGAGGTCGAGGGTTTAATCAAGACACTGAAGCTTTCTTT. This translates into CAWRGRGFNQDTEAFF.

J is TRBJ2-5 and V is TRBV2; possibly TRBD2 for D (7 bases). The V and J ends lost 2 bases and 1 base respectively, with 8 bases between them. The CDR3 length is 14 residues. From germline, CDR1 is SNHLY and CDR2 FYNNEI. This chain's CDR3 is CASSERGGQETQYF. The CDR3 DNA is TGTGCCAGCAGTGAAAGGGGGGGCCAAGAGACCCAGTACTTC.

V gene TRBV9 combines with J gene TRBJ2-7, with D possibly matching TRBD2 (5 bases). The germline V gene encodes CDR1 SGDLS and CDR2 YYNGEE. Trimming stripped 0 bases from V and 0 bases from J, with 16 bases between. The CDR3 covers 17 residues. CDR3 amino acids: CASSVESRAASSYEQYF. The DNA for the CDR3 is TGTGCCAGCAGCGTAGAGTCGAGGGCGGCCAGCTCCTACGAGCAGTACTTC.

This clone was counted a single time. V usage is TRBV6-5 and J usage is TRBJ1-3; D perhaps matches TRBD1 (5 bases). The CDR3 is made up of 15 amino acids. Trimming took 2 bases from V and 0 from J, leaving 8 bases between them. Germline V lookup: CDR1 MNHEY, CDR2 SVGAGI. The CDR3 region has the DNA TGTGCCAGCAGTTACGGGGGGTACTCTGGAAACACCATATATTTT. This translates into CASSYGGYSGNTIYF.

CDR3 DNA sequence: TGCAGTGCTAGCCGAACCGGGGAGCTGTTTTTT. Translated: CSASRTGELFF. V is TRBV20-1 and J is TRBJ2-2; D is unresolved. The V and J ends lost 3 bases and 5 bases respectively, with 4 bases between them. The CDR3 is 11 amino acids. From germline, CDR1 is DFQATT and CDR2 SNEGSKA (reference sequence).

The chain employs TRBV27 and TRBJ2-7; TRBD2 agrees at 10 bases. V was pared by 5 bases and J by 0 bases, with 7 bases of the junction left unmatched. The CDR3 is 16 residues long. Germline V CDR1 and CDR2: MNHEY, SMNVEV (reference sequence). This chain's CDR3 is CASSGSLAGSSYEQYF. The CDR3 DNA sequence: TGTGCCAGCAGTGGATCACTAGCGGGAAGCTCCTACGAGCAGTACTTC.

The rearrangement links TRBV25-1 to TRBJ2-1; possible D gene TRBD2, 5 bases. Deletions cut 4 bases from V and 0 bases from J, with 13 bases between. The CDR3 runs to 16 residues. Per the germline V gene, CDR1 is MGHDK and CDR2 is SYGVNS. CDR3 nucleotide sequence: TGTGCCAGCAGTGGGCCAAGCGGTAGCTCCTACAATGAGCAGTTCTTC. Translation gives CASSGPSGSSYNEQFF.

The V gene is TRBV5-1, the J gene TRBJ2-1; TRBD2 matches 8 bases. J lost 5 bases, V lost 2 bases, and 6 bases had no gene match. The CDR3 consists of 15 residues. Germline loops: CDR1 SGHRS, CDR2 YFSETQ. The CDR3 bases are TGCGCCAGCAGCTTACAGGGACTAGACAACAATGAGCAGTTCTTC. Its protein product is CASSLQGLDNNEQFF. The full variable domain, completed using reference TRBV5-1 and TRBJ2-1, is KAGVTQTPRYLIKTRGQQVTLSCSPISGHRSVSWYQQTPGQGLQFLFEYFSETQRNKGNFPGRFSGRQFSNSRSEMNVSTLELGDSALYLCASSLQGLDNNEQFFGPGTRLTVL.

This chain connects TRBV5-6 to TRBJ2-2; D gene uncertain. The CDR3 loop spans 12 amino acids. V lost 10 bases and J lost 1, with 8 bases in between. The germline V gene encodes CDR1 SGHDT and CDR2 YYEEEE. Written as DNA, the CDR3 is TGTGCCGGGGAAGGGAACACCGGGGAGCTGTTTTTT. Its translation: CAGEGNTGELFF.

This clone showed up just once. The rearrangement joins TRBV3-1 (or the pseudogene TRBV3-2) to TRBJ2-7; D is perhaps TRBD1 (6 bases). Trimming took 1 base from V and 2 from J, leaving 9 bases between them. This CDR3 contains 14 residues. The germline V gene encodes CDR1 LGHDT and CDR2 YNNKEL (reference sequence). The CDR3 sequence is CASSQGRGTYEQYF. The CDR3 region has the DNA TGTGCCAGCAGCCAAGGTAGGGGGACCTACGAGCAGTACTTC.

J is TRBJ2-3 and V is TRBV6-6; unclear D gene. The CDR3 consists of 14 residues. The germline CDR1 and CDR2 sequences are MNHNY and SVGAGI (reference sequence). V was trimmed by 4 bases and J by 0 bases, leaving 8 bases between them. The CDR3: CASSSLASTDTQYF. The CDR3 DNA follows: TGTGCCAGCAGTTCCTTAGCTAGCACAGATACGCAGTATTTT.

This chain joins TRBV7-2 and TRBJ1-2, with D possibly being TRBD1 (5 bases). V was pared by 0 bases and J by 4 bases, with 12 bases between. Germline lookup yields CDR1 SGHTA and CDR2 FQGNSA. CDR3 length: 15 residues. The CDR3 DNA sequence: TGTGCCAGCAGCTTAGCCCAGGGCCTAATCTATGGCTACACCTTC. Its translation is CASSLAQGLIYGYTF.

The chain links TRBV5-4 to TRBJ2-5, with TRBD2 as a possible D gene (5 bases). Trimming shortened V by 1 base and J by 5 bases, and 9 bases separated the two germline ends. This CDR3 contains 13 residues. Germline V gene sequence: CDR1 SGHNT, CDR2 YYREEE (reference sequence). The CDR3 nucleotides read TGTGCCAGCAGCTTGCGAGGGTCCGAGACCCAGTACTTC. Its protein is CASSLRGSETQYF.

The V and J genes are TRBV7-2 and TRBJ2-3; D is uncertain. Germline V gene data show CDR1 as SGHTA and CDR2 as FQGNSA. There are 15 residues in the CDR3. The V end lost 5 bases, the J end lost 2 bases, and 14 bases lay between the germline ends. CDR3 sequence: CASSLSAVVTDTQYF. CDR3 coding DNA: TGTGCCAGCAGCCTTTCGGCGGTAGTCACAGATACGCAGTATTTT.